A single sample gave rise to the 15 T cell receptor beta chains below, sequenced in a study of shared clonotypes between healthy human individuals. The assay was immunoSEQ multiplex PCR, and TCRdb's table has in-frame clones only and misses some. The table includes about a million clones, about 80% detected once. Specimen: memory CD4+ T cells from PBMCs. Subset indicated: CD45RA-negative fraction. These receptors came from a young man in good health. Some clones in this sample may be carry-over from other donors' samples.

This clone was seen only once. The rearrangement links TRBV6-9 to TRBJ2-2, with TRBD2 matching over 9 bases. The CDR3 loop spans 16 amino acids. J lost 2 bases, V lost 6 bases, and 7 bases had no gene match. CDR1 is MNHGY and CDR2 is SVAAGI in the germline V gene. CDR3 residues: CASSSGTSPNTGELFF. In nucleotides, the CDR3 is TGTGCCAGCAGCTCCGGGACTAGCCCCAACACCGGGGAGCTGTTTTTT.

This chain uses TRBV6-5 with TRBJ1-1; D is perhaps TRBD1 (6 bases). This CDR3 region has 11 residues. The V and J ends lost 7 bases and 4 bases respectively, with 7 bases between them. Germline V gene lookup returns CDR1 MNHEY and CDR2 SVGAGI. CDR3: CASTQGTEAFF. CDR3 nucleotide sequence: TGTGCCAGCACACAGGGCACTGAAGCTTTCTTT.

As DNA, the CDR3 is TGTGCCAGCAGCCTAGGGACGGGAGTTTACGAGCAGTACTTC. It is translated as CASSLGTGVYEQYF. This chain joins TRBV7-2 and TRBJ2-7; a weak D match, TRBD2 (6 bases). The CDR3 runs to 14 residues. Trimming took 5 bases from V and 4 from J, leaving 15 bases between them. Germline V CDR1 and CDR2: SGHTA, FQGNSA.

V gene TRBV30 combines with J gene TRBJ2-1; D perhaps matches TRBD2 (5 bases). The CDR3 is 13 residues long. Germline-derived CDR1 and CDR2 are GTSNPN and SVGIG (reference sequence). V was pared by 6 bases and J by 7 bases, with 16 bases between. CDR3 region: CACPYDYANEQFF. The CDR3 DNA follows: TGTGCCTGTCCATACGACTACGCGAATGAGCAGTTCTTC.

J is TRBJ2-3 and V is TRBV6-6; either TRBD1 or TRBD2 may supply D (5 bases each). Trimming took 8 bases from V and 8 from J, leaving 11 bases between them. CDR3 length: 11 amino acids. Germline assignment: CDR1 MNHNY and CDR2 SVGAGI (reference sequence). CDR3 nucleotides: TGTGCCAGCCTACCGGGACCTACGCAGTATTTT. As protein: CASLPGPTQYF.

The chain carries TRBV5-1 and TRBJ2-7; 15 bases align to TRBD2. Germline CDR1 is SGHRS and CDR2 is YFSETQ. V lost 3 bases and J lost 2; bases outside the gene matches: 3. This CDR3 is built from 16 residues. Here the CDR3 reads CASSSGTSGRPYEQYF. DNA of the CDR3: TGCGCCAGCAGCTCCGGGACTAGCGGGAGGCCCTACGAGCAGTACTTC.

V and J are TRBV28 and TRBJ1-2; maybe TRBD1 (6 bases). V was cut by 6 bases and J by 2 bases, with 16 bases left in between. This CDR3 comprises 15 residues. CDR1 and CDR2 from the germline V gene are MDHEN and SYDVKM. DNA of the CDR3: TGTGCCAGCAGCCGCATGTCGGGGGCCAACTATGGCTACACCTTC. Its translation is CASSRMSGANYGYTF.

This clone was seen a few times. This chain connects TRBV14 to TRBJ2-7, with a tentative D call TRBD1 (5 bases). The CDR3 length is 15 residues. V was shortened by 4 bases and J by 3 bases, with 16 bases between the two germline ends. The germline CDR1 and CDR2 sequences are SGHDN and FVKESK. CDR3: CASSRSTPGIYEQYF. DNA for the CDR3: TGTGCCAGCAGCCGTTCGACACCAGGGATCTACGAGCAGTACTTC.

CDR3 region: CASRREGSVNEQFF. In DNA, the CDR3 is TGTGCCAGCAGGAGGGAGGGATCCGTAAATGAGCAGTTCTTC. The V call is TRBV27, the J call TRBJ2-1; 7 nucleotides line up with TRBD2. Germline CDR1 is MNHEY and CDR2 is SMNVEV (reference sequence). The CDR3 covers 14 residues. V was pared by 6 bases and J by 7 bases, with 9 bases of the junction left unmatched.

The chain carries TRBV29-1 and TRBJ1-2; 10 positions agree with TRBD1. CDR3 length: 11 residues. Germline trimming cut 7 bases from V and 7 bases from J; bases unmatched to any gene: 3. CDR1 SQVTM and CDR2 ANQGSEA come from the germline V gene. The CDR3 DNA is TGCAGCGCCGGACAGGGGGTTGGCTACACCTTC. Translated, it gives CSAGQGVGYTF.

The chain couples TRBV5-1 to TRBJ1-5; maybe TRBD1 (6 bases). Germline V gives CDR1 SGHRS, CDR2 YFSETQ. The V end lost 4 bases, the J end lost 3 bases, and 14 bases lay between the germline ends. The CDR3 is 15 amino acids. CDR3 DNA sequence: TGCGCCAGCAGCCAAGCGGGGGCCATCAATCAGCCCCAGCATTTT. This encodes CASSQAGAINQPQHF.

The chain links TRBV6-5 to TRBJ1-3, with D perhaps matching TRBD1 (6 bases). The V gene's germline CDR1 is MNHEY and CDR2 SVGAGI. V was pared by 6 bases and J by 8 bases, with 14 bases between. This CDR3 region has 13 residues. The CDR3 region has the DNA TGTGCCAGCAGGCCCACAGGGTCCCACACCATATATTTT. Protein sequence: CASRPTGSHTIYF.

The gene calls are TRBV25-1 and TRBJ1-2, with D perhaps TRBD1 (6 bases). V gave up 6 bases and J gave up 8 bases, with 16 bases separating them. This CDR3 has 13 amino acids. Germline lookup yields CDR1 MGHDK and CDR2 SYGVNS. CDR3 sequence (DNA): TGTGCCAGCAGGGGGGCAGCCATTGCCGGCTACACCTTC. Amino acid sequence: CASRGAAIAGYTF.

In regard to this clone: This may arise from a read error, as a much more abundant clone is one base away. The chain carries TRBV27 and TRBJ1-1; TRBD1 aligns across 10 bases. This CDR3 comprises 14 residues. CDR1 MNHEY and CDR2 SMNVEV come from the germline V gene (reference sequence). With V trimmed by 6 bases and J by 1 base, 2 bases remained unmatched. The CDR3 spells CASRRDRGNTEAFF. CDR3 DNA sequence: TGTGCCAGCAGACGGGACAGGGGGAACACTGAAGCTTTCTTT.

This chain joins TRBV5-1 and TRBJ2-3; D is unclear. The ends were cut back, 0 bases at V and 2 bases at J, with 10 bases in the middle. Germline V gives CDR1 SGHRS, CDR2 YFSETQ. This CDR3 has 15 amino acids. Here the CDR3 DNA reads TGCGCCAGCAGCTTGGGACCCTTTTCCACAGATACGCAGTATTTT. Its translation: CASSLGPFSTDTQYF.